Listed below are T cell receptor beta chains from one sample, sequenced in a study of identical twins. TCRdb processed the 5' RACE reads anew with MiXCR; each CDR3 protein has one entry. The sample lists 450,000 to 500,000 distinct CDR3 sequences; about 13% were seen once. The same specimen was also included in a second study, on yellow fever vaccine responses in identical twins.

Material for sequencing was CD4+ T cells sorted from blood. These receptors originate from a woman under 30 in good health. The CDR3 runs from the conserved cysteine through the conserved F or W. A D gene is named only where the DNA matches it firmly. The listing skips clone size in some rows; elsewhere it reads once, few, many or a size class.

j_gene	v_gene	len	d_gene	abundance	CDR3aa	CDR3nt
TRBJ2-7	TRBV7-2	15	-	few	CASSLGVPGGNEQYF	TGTGCCAGCAGCTTAGGTGTGCCGGGGGGCAACGAGCAGTACTTC
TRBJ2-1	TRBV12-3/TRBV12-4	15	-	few	CASSPPGISHNEQFF	TGTGCCAGCAGTCCCCCGGGAATCAGCCACAATGAGCAGTTCTTC
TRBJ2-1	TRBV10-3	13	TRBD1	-	CAISQAGGVEQFF	TGTGCCATCAGTCAAGCAGGGGGCGTTGAGCAGTTCTTC
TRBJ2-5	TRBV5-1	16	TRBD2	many	CASSLGASGGQETQYF	TGCGCCAGCAGCTTGGGGGCTAGCGGGGGTCAAGAGACCCAGTACTTC
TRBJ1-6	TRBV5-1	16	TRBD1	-	CASSLQGSSYNSPLHF	TGCGCCAGCAGCTTACAGGGGAGCTCCTATAATTCACCCCTCCACTTT
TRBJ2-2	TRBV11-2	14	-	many	CASSLGAVTGELFF	TGTGCCAGCAGCTTAGGGGCGGTTACCGGGGAGCTGTTTTTT
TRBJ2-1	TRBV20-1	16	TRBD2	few	CSARGRVGGSGNEQFF	TGCAGTGCTAGAGGACGGGTGGGCGGGAGCGGCAATGAGCAGTTCTTC
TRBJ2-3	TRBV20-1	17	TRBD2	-	CSARDSTAGGPPDTQYF	TGCAGTGCTAGAGATTCTACGGCGGGGGGGCCGCCAGATACGCAGTATTTT
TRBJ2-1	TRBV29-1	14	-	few	CSVVGAVRYNEQFF	TGCAGCGTAGTGGGGGCAGTCCGGTACAATGAGCAGTTCTTC
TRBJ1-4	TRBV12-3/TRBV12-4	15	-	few	CASSRRTDLNEKLFF	TGTGCCAGCAGCCGACGGACGGATCTTAATGAAAAACTGTTTTTT
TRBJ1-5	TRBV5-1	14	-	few	CASSSGDGNQPQHF	TGCGCCAGCAGCTCCGGGGATGGCAATCAGCCCCAGCATTTT
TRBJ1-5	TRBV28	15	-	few	CASSNWAASNQPQHF	TGTGCCAGCAGTAATTGGGCAGCTAGCAATCAGCCCCAGCATTTT
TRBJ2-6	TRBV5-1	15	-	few	CASRQIISGANVLTF	TGCGCCAGCAGGCAAATAATCTCTGGGGCCAACGTCCTGACTTTC
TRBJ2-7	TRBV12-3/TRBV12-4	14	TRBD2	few	CASRRAGGSYEQYF	TGTGCCAGCCGGAGGGCGGGAGGATCCTACGAGCAGTACTTC
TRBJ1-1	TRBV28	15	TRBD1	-	CASTPHRGETTEAFF	TGTGCCAGCACCCCTCACAGGGGGGAGACCACTGAAGCTTTCTTT
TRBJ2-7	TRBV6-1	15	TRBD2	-	CASRKPTGGLGEQYF	TGTGCCAGCAGAAAGCCGACGGGGGGACTAGGCGAGCAGTACTTC
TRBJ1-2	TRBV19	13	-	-	CASSILMGAGYTF	TGTGCCAGTAGTATCCTGATGGGGGCTGGCTACACCTTC
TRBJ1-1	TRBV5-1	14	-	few	CASSLAEGKTEAFF	TGCGCCAGCAGCTTGGCTGAAGGGAAAACTGAAGCTTTCTTT
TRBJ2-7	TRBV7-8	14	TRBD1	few	CASSLVTGGAEQYF	TGTGCCAGCAGCTTAGTTACAGGGGGCGCCGAGCAGTACTTC
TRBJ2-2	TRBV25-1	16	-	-	CASSEARDLNTGELFF	TGTGCCAGCAGTGAAGCCCGGGACTTGAACACCGGGGAGCTGTTTTTT
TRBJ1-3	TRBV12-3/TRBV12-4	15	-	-	CASSLSGASGNTIYF	TGTGCCAGCAGTTTATCAGGGGCCTCTGGAAACACCATATATTTT
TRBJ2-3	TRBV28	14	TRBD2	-	CASSNRDYSDTQYF	TGTGCCAGCAGCAACCGGGACTATTCTGATACGCAGTATTTT
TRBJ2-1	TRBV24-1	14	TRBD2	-	CATSDGGGRYEQFF	TGTGCCACCAGTGATGGGGGGGGGAGATATGAGCAGTTCTTC
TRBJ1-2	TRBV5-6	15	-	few	CASRILGTRGDGYTF	TGTGCCAGCAGAATACTCGGGACCCGGGGCGATGGCTACACCTTC
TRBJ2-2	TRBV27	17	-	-	CASSPRWQRNSAGELFF	TGTGCCAGCAGTCCCCGGTGGCAGAGAAATAGTGCCGGGGAGCTGTTTTTT
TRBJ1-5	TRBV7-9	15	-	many	CASSLGGARSQPQHF	TGTGCCAGCAGCTTAGGAGGGGCGCGGAGTCAGCCCCAGCATTTT
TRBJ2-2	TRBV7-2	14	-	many	CASSLAGNTGELFF	TGTGCCAGCAGCTTAGCCGGGAACACCGGGGAGCTGTTTTTT
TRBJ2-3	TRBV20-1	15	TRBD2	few	CSAKYPGTSGSTQYF	TGCAGTGCTAAATACCCCGGGACTAGCGGGAGTACGCAGTATTTT
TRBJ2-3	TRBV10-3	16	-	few	CAIRATGHTDTDTQYF	TGTGCCATCAGAGCGACAGGACATACGGACACAGATACGCAGTATTTT
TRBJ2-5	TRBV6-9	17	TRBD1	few	CASSYDQGDSHQETQYF	TGTGCCAGCAGTTATGATCAAGGGGACAGTCACCAAGAGACCCAGTACTTC
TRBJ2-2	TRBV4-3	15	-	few	CASSREFQNTGELFF	TGCGCCAGCAGCCGGGAGTTCCAGAACACCGGGGAGCTGTTTTTT
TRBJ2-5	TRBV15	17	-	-	CATSTNYISGEEETQYF	TGTGCCACCAGCACAAATTACATATCAGGGGAAGAAGAGACCCAGTACTTC
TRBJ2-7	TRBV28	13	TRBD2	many	CASTRLAGDKQYF	TGTGCCAGCACCCGACTAGCGGGGGACAAGCAGTACTTC
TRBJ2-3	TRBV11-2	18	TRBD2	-	CASSPRVAGGPGTDTQYF	TGTGCCAGCAGCCCGCGCGTGGCGGGAGGGCCGGGGACAGATACGCAGTATTTT
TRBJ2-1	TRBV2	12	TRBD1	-	CASRRDRGEQFF	TGTGCCAGCAGACGGGACAGGGGTGAGCAGTTCTTC
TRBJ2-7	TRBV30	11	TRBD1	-	CAWRTGYEQYF	TGTGCCTGGAGGACAGGGTACGAGCAGTACTTC
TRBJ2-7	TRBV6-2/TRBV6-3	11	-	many	CASSSRGEQYF	TGTGCCAGCAGCTCCAGGGGCGAGCAGTACTTC
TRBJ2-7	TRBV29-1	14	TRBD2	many	CSVVRGTSGMEQYF	TGCAGCGTTGTAAGAGGGACTAGCGGGATGGAGCAGTACTTC
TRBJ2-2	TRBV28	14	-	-	CASSFLQNTGELFF	TGTGCCAGCAGTTTCCTACAGAACACCGGGGAGCTGTTTTTT
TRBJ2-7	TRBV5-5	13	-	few	CASSLGGKYEQYF	TGTGCCAGCAGCTTGGGCGGAAAATACGAGCAGTACTTC
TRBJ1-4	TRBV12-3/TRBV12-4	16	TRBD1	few	CASSLGGDRANEKLFF	TGTGCCAGCAGTTTAGGGGGCGACAGGGCGAATGAAAAACTGTTTTTT
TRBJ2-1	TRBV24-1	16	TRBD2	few	CATSGISGNRYNEQFF	TGTGCCACCAGTGGGATTAGCGGGAACAGATACAATGAGCAGTTCTTC
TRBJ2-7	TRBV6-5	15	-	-	CASSYGGLLAYEQYF	TGTGCCAGCAGTTACGGAGGACTTCTTGCCTACGAGCAGTACTTC
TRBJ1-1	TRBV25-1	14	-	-	CASSEQGTPTEAFF	TGTGCCAGCAGTGAACAGGGGACCCCAACTGAAGCTTTCTTT
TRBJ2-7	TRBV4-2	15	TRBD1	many	CASSVGQGLLWEQYF	TGTGCCAGCAGCGTGGGACAGGGTCTCCTTTGGGAGCAGTACTTC
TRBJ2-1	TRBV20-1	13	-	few	CSARPAFYNEQFF	TGCAGTGCTAGACCAGCTTTCTACAATGAGCAGTTCTTC
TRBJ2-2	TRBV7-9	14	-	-	CASRLRGNTGELFF	TGTGCCAGCAGGCTCAGGGGGAACACCGGGGAGCTGTTTTTT
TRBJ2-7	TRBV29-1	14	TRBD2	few	CSVATSGRAYEQYF	TGCAGCGTCGCCACTAGCGGGAGGGCCTACGAGCAGTACTTC
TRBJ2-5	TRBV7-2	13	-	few	CASSFFREETQYF	TGTGCCAGCAGCTTCTTCAGGGAAGAGACCCAGTACTTC